The 20 T cell receptor beta chains below come from one sample, sequenced in a study of T cell repertoires and Cas9 in healthy adults. Profiled with immunoSEQ multiplex PCR; TCRdb holds only in-frame clones, not every one. Among 15,000 or so clones listed, 75% to 90% were seen once. The sequenced sample was Tregs (CD4+, CD25+, CD127-, CD137-, CD154-) from PBMCs; culture status not recorded. Receptors were obtained from a human donor in good health.

This clone is a singleton in its sample. The gene calls are TRBV5-8 and TRBJ1-1, with D perhaps TRBD1 (6 bases). The V gene's germline CDR1 is SGHTS and CDR2 YDEGEE. V lost 4 bases, J lost 4 bases, and 17 bases lay in between. There are 15 residues in the CDR3. The CDR3 DNA reads TGTGCCAGCAGCCCTACAGGGTATTGGACCACTGAAGCTTTCTTT. Translating it yields CASSPTGYWTTEAFF.

V usage is TRBV19 and J usage is TRBJ2-3, with D hard to call. Germline V gene sequence: CDR1 LNHDA, CDR2 SQIVND (reference sequence). V lost 5 bases, J lost 2 bases, and 5 bases lay in between. CDR3 length: 12 residues. CDR3 protein: CASSQPTDTQYF. The CDR3 nucleotides read TGTGCCAGTAGTCAACCCACAGATACGCAGTATTTT.

The chain is built from TRBV2 and TRBJ2-6; possible D gene TRBD2, 6 bases. V shed 6 bases and J shed 0 bases, with 21 bases lying between them. This CDR3 region has 19 residues. Germline CDR1 is SNHLY and CDR2 is FYNNEI. The chain's CDR3 is CASSPDSGTLGSGANVLTF. The DNA for the CDR3 is TGTGCCAGCAGCCCGGATTCCGGGACTCTTGGCTCTGGGGCCAACGTCCTGACTTTC.

The chain combines TRBV10-1 with TRBJ1-1; possibly TRBD1 for D (6 bases). CDR1 and CDR2 from the germline V gene are WNHNN and SYGVQD (reference sequence). The CDR3 has 16 residues. The V end lost 0 bases, the J end lost 5 bases, and 16 bases lay between the germline ends. This CDR3 reads CASSESKGGAGTEAFF. The CDR3 nucleotides read TGCGCCAGCAGTGAGTCAAAAGGGGGTGCCGGAACTGAAGCTTTCTTT.

The chain recombines TRBV29-1 with TRBJ2-2, with 7 bases lining up with TRBD1. In germline, CDR1 is SQVTM, CDR2 ANQGSEA. The J segment lost 3 bases and the V segment lost 6 bases, leaving 7 bases of the junction unmatched. This CDR3 is built from 14 residues. In nucleotides, the CDR3 is TGCAGCGTCGGTTCGGGACAGTACACCGGGGAGCTGTTTTTT. It codes for CSVGSGQYTGELFF.

The gene calls are TRBV6-5 and TRBJ1-1; no clear D. V was cut by 2 bases and J by 3 bases, with 7 bases left in between. The germline gives CDR1 MNHEY, CDR2 SVGAGI. The CDR3 runs 13 residues. In nucleotides, the CDR3 is TGTGCCAGCAGTTACACCAGATACACTGAAGCTTTCTTT. Translation gives CASSYTRYTEAFF.

This clone was detected a few times. The V and J genes are TRBV7-9 and TRBJ1-3, with D maybe TRBD1 (5 bases). Germline-derived CDR1 and CDR2 are SEHNR and FQNEAQ (reference sequence). Trimming left V 5 bases short and J 0 bases short, with 11 bases between. The CDR3 covers 15 residues. CDR3 sequence: CASSRSGASGNTIYF. CDR3 in DNA: TGTGCCAGCAGCAGGAGCGGGGCCTCTGGAAACACCATATATTTT.

This chain links TRBV29-1 with TRBJ2-5, with D unresolved. V was cut by 4 bases and J by 5 bases, with 8 bases left in between. CDR3 length equals 11 residues. CDR1 and CDR2 from the germline V gene are SQVTM and ANQGSEA. CDR3: CSVVGYETQYF. CDR3 sequence (DNA): TGCAGCGTTGTAGGGTATGAGACCCAGTACTTC.

The chain has TRBV6-1 and TRBJ2-7; perhaps TRBD2 as D (5 bases). The V gene lost 6 bases and the J gene lost 0 bases, with 12 bases spanning the gap. CDR1 and CDR2 (germline): MNHNS, SASEGT. The CDR3 spans 14 residues. CDR3 sequence: CASRVDGSSYEQYF. For the CDR3, the DNA is TGTGCCAGCAGAGTCGATGGGAGCTCCTACGAGCAGTACTTC.

This rearrangement joins TRBV7-9 to TRBJ2-2; TRBD2 aligns across 7 bases. Germline V lookup: CDR1 SEHNR, CDR2 FQNEAQ (reference sequence). The CDR3 is 17 amino acids. Losses at the gene ends were 1 base for V and 0 bases for J; bases not matched to a gene: 5. Here the CDR3 reads CASSLVSLAANTGELFF. CDR3 nucleotide sequence: TGTGCCAGCAGCTTAGTTAGCCTAGCGGCGAACACCGGGGAGCTGTTTTTT.

The chain carries TRBV4-1 and TRBJ1-2, with a weak D call TRBD1 (6 bases). V gave up 1 base and J gave up 4 bases, with 7 bases separating them. CDR1 and CDR2 (germline): MGHRA, YSYEKL. This CDR3 is 13 amino acids long. The DNA for the CDR3 is TGCGCCAGCAGCCAAGGCAGGGGCTATGGCTACACCTTC. Its protein is CASSQGRGYGYTF.

This clone was recorded once. V gene TRBV7-9 combines with J gene TRBJ1-1; perhaps TRBD1 as D (5 bases). The V gene lost 5 bases and the J gene lost 4 bases, with 17 bases spanning the gap. Germline CDR1 is SEHNR and CDR2 is FQNEAQ (reference sequence). The CDR3 spans 15 residues. The CDR3 here is CASSRRRQGGTEAFF. CDR3 nucleotide sequence: TGTGCCAGCAGCAGACGGCGGCAGGGCGGCACTGAAGCTTTCTTT.

This clone was seen only once. This chain connects TRBV7-2 to TRBJ1-6; TRBD1 might be the D (6 bases). The V and J ends lost 6 bases and 8 bases respectively, with 14 bases between them. Germline V lookup: CDR1 SGHTA, CDR2 FQGNSA. This CDR3 comprises 14 residues. The CDR3 nucleotides are TGTGCCAGCAGTCAAACAGGGACCGATTCACCCCTCCACTTT. Protein: CASSQTGTDSPLHF.

The V call is TRBV6-6, the J call TRBJ2-5; TRBD2 aligns across 9 bases. J lost 1 base, V lost 9 bases, and 6 bases had no gene match. In germline, CDR1 is MNHNY, CDR2 SVGAGI (reference sequence). The CDR3 is 14 residues long. CDR3 DNA: TGTGCCAGAGTACGCGGGGGGGCCCAAGAGACCCAGTACTTC. Its translation: CARVRGGAQETQYF.

V usage is TRBV18 and J usage is TRBJ2-1; TRBD1 matches 7 bases. Germline CDR1 and CDR2: KGHSH and LQKENI. Trimming removed 3 bases from V and 2 bases from J; junction bases left unmatched: 7. The CDR3 extends over 16 amino acids. The CDR3 loop is CASSPKSGQPYNEQFF. The DNA for the CDR3 is TGTGCCAGCTCACCCAAATCGGGACAGCCCTACAATGAGCAGTTCTTC.

The J gene is TRBJ1-6, the V gene TRBV30; D possibly corresponds to TRBD1 (5 bases). Germline V gene lookup returns CDR1 GTSNPN and CDR2 SVGIG (reference sequence). Trimming took 0 bases from V and 15 from J, leaving 18 bases between them. The CDR3 has 14 amino acids. For the CDR3, the DNA is TGTGCCTGGAGTGTTCTTCGGGGCAGGGTGGTCCTCCACTTT. It translates to CAWSVLRGRVVLHF.

The chain has TRBV6-6 and TRBJ2-1, with D unclear. V was pared by 7 bases and J by 0 bases, with 13 bases between. CDR3 length: 15 amino acids. Germline V gene lookup returns CDR1 MNHNY and CDR2 SVGAGI (reference sequence). CDR3 protein: CASTPEGNSYNEQFF. CDR3 in DNA: TGTGCCAGCACCCCTGAAGGCAACTCCTACAATGAGCAGTTCTTC.

The chain joins TRBV6-1 to TRBJ1-5; D perhaps matches TRBD1 (5 bases). This CDR3 region has 14 residues. The V end lost 6 bases, the J end lost 9 bases, and 18 bases lay between the germline ends. Germline CDR1 and CDR2: MNHNS and SASEGT. In DNA, the CDR3 is TGTGCCAGCAGGGGGGGTGCCCATCTCGGGCCCCAGCATTTT. It encodes CASRGGAHLGPQHF.

The chain recombines TRBV7-6 with TRBJ2-7; TRBD1 agrees at 10 bases. The CDR3 spans 14 residues. J gave up 3 bases and V 2 bases, and 1 base lay outside the gene matches. The germline gives CDR1 SGHVS, CDR2 FNYEAQ. This CDR3 reads CASSLRDRGYEQYF. In nucleotides, the CDR3 is TGTGCCAGCAGCTTACGGGACAGGGGCTACGAGCAGTACTTC.

The V gene is TRBV5-1, the J gene TRBJ2-1; D gene ambiguous. V shed 0 bases and J shed 9 bases, with 10 bases lying between them. The CDR3 totals 13 residues. The germline V gene encodes CDR1 SGHRS and CDR2 YFSETQ. The CDR3 DNA is TGCGCCAGCAGCTTGGACACGGTGGGTGAGCAGTTCTTC. It codes for CASSLDTVGEQFF.